The clone carrying this TCR beta chain appeared once. Its antigen is not known. The sample originates from a study of T-cell reconstitution after alpha-beta-depleted transplantation in children. The study's findings and limits: Reports say that about two months after transplant, the alpha-beta T cells came out of several hundred graft clones that had expanded. It was surviving recipient T cells and thymic progenitors that gave some patients high TCRbeta diversity at day 60.

Library preparation (for TCRbeta) was performed with unique molecular identifiers. TCRdb ran MiXCR on the PCR reads and lists one entry per CDR3 protein. The table includes around 600,000 distinct CDR3 sequences, about 21% detected once. This clonotype was obtained from a boy in the first two years of life who had a stem cell transplant for acute myeloid leukemia, so the T cells may come from the graft donor. Sequenced here: PBMCs, mostly from graft donor cells, sampled 360 days after TCRalphabeta/CD19-depleted stem cell transplant.

The CDR3 region has the DNA TGTGCCAGCACCGACAGGACTAACCAAGAGACCCAGTACTTC. Its translation is CASTDRTNQETQYF. V and J are TRBV7-9 and TRBJ2-5; D possibly uses TRBD1 or TRBD2 (6 bases each). The CDR3 has 14 amino acids. Trimming pared 7 bases from V and 0 bases from J, leaving 12 bases between. Germline loops: CDR1 SEHNR, CDR2 FQNEAQ (reference sequence).